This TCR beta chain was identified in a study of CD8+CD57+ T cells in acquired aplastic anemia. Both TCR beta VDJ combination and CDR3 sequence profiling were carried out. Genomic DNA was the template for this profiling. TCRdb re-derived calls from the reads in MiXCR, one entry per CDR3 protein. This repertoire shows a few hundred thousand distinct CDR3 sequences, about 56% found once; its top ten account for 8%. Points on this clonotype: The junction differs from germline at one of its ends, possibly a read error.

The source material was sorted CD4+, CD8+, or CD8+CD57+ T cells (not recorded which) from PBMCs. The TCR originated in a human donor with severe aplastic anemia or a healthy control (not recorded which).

CDR3 sequence: CASSFGTANTEAFF. The DNA for the CDR3 is TGTGCCAGCAGCTTCGGGACGGCGAACACTGAAGCTTTCTTC. This chain links TRBV5-5 with TRBJ1-1, with D possibly TRBD1 on 5 matching bases. CDR3 length: 14 amino acids. Germline CDR1 is SGHKS and CDR2 is YYEKEE (reference sequence).